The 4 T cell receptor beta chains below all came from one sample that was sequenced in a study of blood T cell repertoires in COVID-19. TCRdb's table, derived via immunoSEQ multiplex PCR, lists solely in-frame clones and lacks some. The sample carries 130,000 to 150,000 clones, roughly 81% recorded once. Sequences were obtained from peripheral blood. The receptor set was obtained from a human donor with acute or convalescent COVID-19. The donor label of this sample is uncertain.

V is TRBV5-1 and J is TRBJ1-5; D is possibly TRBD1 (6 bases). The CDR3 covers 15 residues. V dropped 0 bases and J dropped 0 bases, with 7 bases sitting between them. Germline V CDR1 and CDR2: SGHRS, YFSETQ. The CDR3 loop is CASSLAGDSNQPQHF. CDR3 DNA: TGCGCCAGCAGCTTGGCAGGGGATAGCAATCAGCCCCAGCATTTT.

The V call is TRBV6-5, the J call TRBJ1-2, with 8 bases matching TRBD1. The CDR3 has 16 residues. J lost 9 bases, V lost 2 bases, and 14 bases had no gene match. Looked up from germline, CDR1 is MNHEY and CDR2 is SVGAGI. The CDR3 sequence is CASSYPSSGGGFSYTF. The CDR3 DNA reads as TGTGCCAGCAGTTACCCTAGCTCAGGGGGCGGGTTTAGCTACACCTTC.

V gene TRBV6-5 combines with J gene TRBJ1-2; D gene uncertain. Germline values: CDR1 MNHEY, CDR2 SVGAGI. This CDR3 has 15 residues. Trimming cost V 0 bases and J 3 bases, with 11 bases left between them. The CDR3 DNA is TGTGCCAGCAGTTACTCATCGGAGGCGGACTATGGCTACACCTTC. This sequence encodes CASSYSSEADYGYTF.

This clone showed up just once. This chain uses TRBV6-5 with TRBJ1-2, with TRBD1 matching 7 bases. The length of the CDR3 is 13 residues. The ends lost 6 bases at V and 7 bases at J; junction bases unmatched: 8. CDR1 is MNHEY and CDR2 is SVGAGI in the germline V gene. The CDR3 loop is CASRPDRRLGYTF. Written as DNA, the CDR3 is TGTGCCAGCAGGCCGGACAGGAGACTTGGCTACACCTTC.